The sequence of this TCR beta chain was determined in a study of T cells in Graves' hyperthyroidism and ophthalmopathy (dated by TCRdb to about 2019). Notes on the research overall: Peripheral blood samples were taken at the time of initial diagnosis, prior to any treatment. The paper describes TCR Vbeta CDR3 sequencing of 140 or so peripheral blood samples, made up of about 40 ophthalmopathy patients, 70 to 75 hyperthyroidism patients and 17 progressor patients. To identify TCR V-J signatures that set the groups apart, the researchers used a discovery cohort of about a hundred patients, made up of fewer than 50 with Graves' ophthalmopathy and 57 with stable Graves' hyperthyroidism. Thyroid tissue and blood T-cell repertoires from several Graves' hyperthyroidism patients were also compared in the study. Prospective prediction of ophthalmopathy was tested in an independent validation cohort of 18 to 20 hyperthyroidism patients and around 16 patients who later progressed to ophthalmopathy. After sampling, hyperthyroidism patients received methimazole starting at 30 mg daily, and ophthalmopathy patients received high-dose intravenous methylprednisolone. The 95 to 100 discovery patients were randomly split 7:3 into training and test sets.

Stable Graves' hyperthyroidism was defined as the absence of progression to ophthalmopathy over 18 months of follow-up. Hyperthyroidism patients were aged 18 to 65 years and newly diagnosed, with disease duration of less than 2 months. Patients with uncontrolled infections, other autoimmune diseases, pregnancy or lactation were excluded. Diagnoses relied on clinical symptoms, serum thyroxine and TRAb, thyroid ultrasound and orbital computed tomography. PBMCs were isolated from about 10 ml of fresh peripheral blood by Ficoll-Paque density gradient centrifugation. Total RNA was extracted with Trizol reagent, and quality was checked on an Agilent 2100 Bioanalyzer. Overall study outcomes, separate from this receptor: A 13 V-J signature model separated ophthalmopathy from stable hyperthyroidism, with roughly 88% sensitivity and 81.08% specificity in cross-validation and 80%/75% in testing. Sample size was not statistically predetermined, and investigators were not blinded to group allocation. Most expanded thyroid clonotypes (frequency above 0.001) were also detected in blood, a finding suggesting that blood repertoires may reflect thyroid immune responses. During validation, the model predicted progression to ophthalmopathy a median of about 6.3 months ahead of onset, with around 65% sensitivity and under 85% specificity.

This clonotype was picked up many times. The antigen it binds to is not known. No much larger clonotype is one base removed from it; base qualities were not supplied. From cysteine to phenylalanine, the CDR3 is 17 amino acids long. Only the CDR3 portion is preserved as DNA: 51 bases, with reading frame beginning at the first base. CDR1 and CDR2 are drawn from the germline V gene: SGHVS, FQNEAQ. V lost 4 bases and J lost 0 bases; the stretch between them is 16 bases long. Amplification of TCR beta CDR3 regions was carried out from RNA transcripts. The TCR CDR3 was subjected to a first round of RT-PCR using the HTBI primer set and the Qiagen OneStep RT-PCR kit. The libraries were constructed in a second round of multiplex PCR and then size-selected and purified. Paired-end sequencing of the libraries was performed with 100 bp reads on an Illumina HiSeq2000. Turning to the authors' computational methods: SOAPnuke was used to process the raw data, throwing out any read that contained adapters or uncalled bases, had a mean Phred below 15, or lacked an exact constant-primer or identifier match. High-quality paired reads were merged with COPE v1.2.5, and unique nucleotide sequences were defined as clonotypes. MiTCR v1.1 was used to align the clonotypes against IMGT TRBV, TRBD and TRBJ reference segments. Analysis was restricted to V-J combinations with a frequency above 0.0001, which covered about 99% of repertoires. A TCS score was defined as the ratio between F50 (clonal expansion) and ExV (chaos), using BLOSUM62-based TCRdist between CDR3 peptides within each V-J. Welch's t-statistics and random forest reduced some 510 V-J features to 10 to 15, which were used in a naive Bayes classifier (R e1071). The similarity between thyroid and blood repertoires was quantified using the Morisita-Horn index. In TCRdb, the public reads were trimmed at Q25 with fastp and aligned with MiXCR, with productive beta chains retained. Identical CDR3 protein sequences are pooled into one entry, listed with their most common genes and DNA. These V and J calls are TCRdb output, not the study's own analysis. The sample records fewer than 110,000 distinct CDR3 sequences, 47% of which are singletons. The leading ten clones occupy about 26% of the sample.

Material: blood. This sequence originates from a man aged 40-55 years with Graves' hyperthyroidism. The sequence is built from TRBV7-8 and TRBJ1-3; the D gene cannot be named for sure. This receptor has the CDR3 CASSSFPKKSSGNTIYF. The DNA is TGTGCCAGCAGCTCATTTCCGAAGAAGAGCTCTGGAAACACCATATATTTT.